The present T cell receptor beta chain was sequenced within a study of T-cell reconstitution after alpha-beta-depleted transplantation in children. General study points: As was reported, about two months after transplant, alpha-beta T cells came from several hundred expanded graft clones.

After removal of 2 bases from V and 3 bases from J, the junction contained 11 bases not matched to a gene. Germline loops: CDR1 LGHDT, CDR2 YNNKEL (reference sequence). The CDR3 spans 17 residues. Unique molecular identifiers were incorporated during preparation of the TCRbeta library. In TCRdb, the PCR reads were re-called with MiXCR into one record per CDR3 protein. The table shows fewer than 1 million distinct CDR3 sequences, with about 15% occurring only once. This clonotype has just a few counts. Its specificity is unknown. The V call is TRBV3-1, the J call TRBJ2-3, with 7 bases that match TRBD2. This receptor was taken from a male patient between 10 and 17 years old who had a stem cell transplant for acute lymphoblastic leukemia, so the T cells may come from the graft donor. Sequencing was performed on PBMCs, mostly from graft donor cells, taken 360 days after TCRalphabeta/CD19-depleted stem cell transplant. CDR3 residues: CASSQWAGALATDTQYF. CDR3 nucleotide sequence: TGTGCCAGCAGCCAATGGGCGGGAGCGTTGGCGACAGATACGCAGTATTTT.